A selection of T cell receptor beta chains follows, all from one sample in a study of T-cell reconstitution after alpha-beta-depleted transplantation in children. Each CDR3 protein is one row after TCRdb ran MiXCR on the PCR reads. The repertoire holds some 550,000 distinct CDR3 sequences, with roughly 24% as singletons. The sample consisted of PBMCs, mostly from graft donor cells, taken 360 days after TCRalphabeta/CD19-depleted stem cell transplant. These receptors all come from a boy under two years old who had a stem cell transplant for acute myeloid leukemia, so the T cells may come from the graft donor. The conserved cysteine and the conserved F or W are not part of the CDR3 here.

CDR3: ASSYAPDSKNIQY
V: TRBV6-5
J: TRBJ2-4

CDR3: ASSYSLRVDTQY
V: TRBV7-9
J: TRBJ2-3

CDR3: SARDRRQGFTEAF
V: TRBV20-1
J: TRBJ1-1

CDR3: SPLQYGYT
V: TRBV20-1
J: TRBJ1-2

CDR3: SVESWKQGGFYGYT
V: TRBV29-1
J: TRBJ1-2

CDR3: ASSSGTGRQETQY
V: TRBV6-5
J: TRBJ2-5

CDR3: SAREKGPRVTILGELF
V: TRBV24-1
J: TRBJ2-2

CDR3: SVEGDRSNEQF
V: TRBV29-1
J: TRBJ2-1

CDR3: ASSLPGGGNNIQY
V: TRBV7-2
J: TRBJ2-4

CDR3: ASSLEDTGRY
V: TRBV12-3/TRBV12-4
J: TRBJ2-5

CDR3: ASSRLAGGPDTQY
V: TRBV6-1
J: TRBJ2-3

CDR3: SDSSGGVYEQY
V: TRBV20-1
J: TRBJ2-7

CDR3: AVAGGPYRVFSTDTQY
V: TRBV6-1
J: TRBJ2-3

CDR3: ASSWTGAEAF
V: TRBV5-1
J: TRBJ1-1

CDR3: ASGSWGTDTQY
V: TRBV11-2
J: TRBJ2-3

CDR3: ASSLTSGGANEQF
V: TRBV5-1
J: TRBJ2-1